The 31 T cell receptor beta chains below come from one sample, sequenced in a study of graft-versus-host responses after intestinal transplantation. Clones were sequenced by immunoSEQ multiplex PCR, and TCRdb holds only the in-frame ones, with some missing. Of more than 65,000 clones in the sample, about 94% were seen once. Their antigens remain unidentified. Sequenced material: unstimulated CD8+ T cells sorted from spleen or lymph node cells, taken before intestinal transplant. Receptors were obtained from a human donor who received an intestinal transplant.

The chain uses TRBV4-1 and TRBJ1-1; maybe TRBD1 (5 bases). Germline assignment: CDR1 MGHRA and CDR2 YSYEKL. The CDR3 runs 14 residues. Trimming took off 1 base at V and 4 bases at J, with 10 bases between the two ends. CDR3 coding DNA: TGCGCCAGCAGCCAAGGAGACAGTGGCACTGAAGCTTTCTTT. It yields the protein CASSQGDSGTEAFF.

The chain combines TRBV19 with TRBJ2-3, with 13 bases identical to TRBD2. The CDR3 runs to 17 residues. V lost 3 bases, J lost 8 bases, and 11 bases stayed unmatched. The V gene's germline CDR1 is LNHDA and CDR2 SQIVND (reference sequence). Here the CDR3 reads CASSIYLGLAGVVTQYF. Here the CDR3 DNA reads TGTGCCAGTAGTATCTACCTCGGACTAGCGGGAGTGGTTACGCAGTATTTT.

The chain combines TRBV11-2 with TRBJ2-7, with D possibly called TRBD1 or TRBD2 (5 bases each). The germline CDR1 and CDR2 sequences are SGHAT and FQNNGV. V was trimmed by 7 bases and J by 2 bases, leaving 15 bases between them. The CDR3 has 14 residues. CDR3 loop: CASNEGIGPYEQYF. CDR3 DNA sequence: TGTGCCAGCAATGAGGGGATCGGACCCTACGAGCAGTACTTC.

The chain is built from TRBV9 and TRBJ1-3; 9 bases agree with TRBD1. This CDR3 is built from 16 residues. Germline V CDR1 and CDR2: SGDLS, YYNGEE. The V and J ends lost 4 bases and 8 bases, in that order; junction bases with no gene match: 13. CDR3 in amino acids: CASSSGQGHSLDTIYF. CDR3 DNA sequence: TGTGCCAGCAGCTCGGGACAGGGCCACTCTTTGGACACCATATATTTT.

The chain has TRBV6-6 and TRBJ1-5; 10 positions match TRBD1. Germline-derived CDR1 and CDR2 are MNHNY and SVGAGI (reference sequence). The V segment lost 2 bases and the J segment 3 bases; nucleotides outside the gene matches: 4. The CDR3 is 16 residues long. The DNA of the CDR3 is TGTGCCAGCAGTTACCCGGGACAGGGGAACAATCAGCCCCAGCATTTT. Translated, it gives CASSYPGQGNNQPQHF.

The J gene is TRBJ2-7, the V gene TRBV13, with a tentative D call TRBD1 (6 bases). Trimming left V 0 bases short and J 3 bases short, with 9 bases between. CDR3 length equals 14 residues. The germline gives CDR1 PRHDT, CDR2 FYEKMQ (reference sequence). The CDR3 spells CASSLGDSHYEQYF. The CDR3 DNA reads TGTGCCAGCAGCTTAGGGGACAGCCACTACGAGCAGTACTTC.

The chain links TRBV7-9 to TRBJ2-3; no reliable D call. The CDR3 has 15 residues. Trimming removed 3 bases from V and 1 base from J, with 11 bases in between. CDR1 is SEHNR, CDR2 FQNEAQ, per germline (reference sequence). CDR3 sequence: CASSLGPIGTDTQYF. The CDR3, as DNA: TGTGCCAGCAGCTTGGGCCCTATAGGCACAGATACGCAGTATTTT.

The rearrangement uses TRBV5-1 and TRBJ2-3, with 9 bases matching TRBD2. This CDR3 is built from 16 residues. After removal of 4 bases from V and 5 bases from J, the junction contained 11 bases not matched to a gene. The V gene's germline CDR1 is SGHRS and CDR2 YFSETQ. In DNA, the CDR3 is TGCGCCAGCAGCGCCCTACTAGCGGGTGAGCTAGATACGCAGTATTTT. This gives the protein CASSALLAGELDTQYF.

The CDR3 DNA follows: TGTGCCAGTAGTTCTCCGGACAGGTCGGGTTATATGAATTCACCCCTCCACTTT. Translation gives CASSSPDRSGYMNSPLHF. The chain recombines TRBV19 with TRBJ1-6, with 7 bases that match TRBD1. With V trimmed by 5 bases and J by 7 bases, 17 bases remained unmatched. The CDR3 covers 18 residues. Germline CDR1 reads LNHDA; CDR2 reads SQIVND (reference sequence).

The chain's CDR3 is CASSGESSSYEQYF. CDR3 DNA: TGTGCCAGTAGCGGGGAGAGCAGCTCCTACGAGCAGTACTTC. This chain uses TRBV19 with TRBJ2-7; D possibly corresponds to TRBD2 (5 bases). The V gene's germline CDR1 is LNHDA and CDR2 SQIVND (reference sequence). V shed 6 bases and J shed 0 bases, with 12 bases lying between them. The CDR3 extends over 14 amino acids. The whole variable domain, filled in from reference TRBV19 and TRBJ2-7, reads DGGITQSPKYLFRKEGQNVTLSCEQNLNHDAMYWYRQDPGQGLRLIYYSQIVNDFQKGDIAEGYSVSREKKESFPLTVTSAQKNPTAFYLCASSGESSSYEQYFGPGTRLTVT.

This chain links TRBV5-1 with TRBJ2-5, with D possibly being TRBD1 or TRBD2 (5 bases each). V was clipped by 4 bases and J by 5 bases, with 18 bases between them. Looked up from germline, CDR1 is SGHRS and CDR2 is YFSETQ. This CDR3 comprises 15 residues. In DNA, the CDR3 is TGCGCCAGCAGCCTAGCCCCGGGGACCCAGGAGACCCAGTACTTC. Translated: CASSLAPGTQETQYF. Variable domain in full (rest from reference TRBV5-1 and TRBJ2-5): KAGVTQTPRYLIKTRGQQVTLSCSPISGHRSVSWYQQTPGQGLQFLFEYFSETQRNKGNFPGRFSGRQFSNSRSEMNVSTLELGDSALYLCASSLAPGTQETQYFGPGTRLLVL.

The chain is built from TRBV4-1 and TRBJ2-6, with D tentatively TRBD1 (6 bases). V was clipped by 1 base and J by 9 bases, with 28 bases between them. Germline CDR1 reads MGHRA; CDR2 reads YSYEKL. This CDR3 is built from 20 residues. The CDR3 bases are TGCGCCAGCAGCCAAGGCCAACCCCTCACAGGGTCCTCTTTTAGCAACGTCCTGACTTTC. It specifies CASSQGQPLTGSSFSNVLTF.

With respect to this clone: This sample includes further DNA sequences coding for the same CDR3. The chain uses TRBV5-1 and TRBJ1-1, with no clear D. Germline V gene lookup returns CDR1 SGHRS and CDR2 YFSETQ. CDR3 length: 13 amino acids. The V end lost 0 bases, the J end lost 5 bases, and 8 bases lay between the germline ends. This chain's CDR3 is CASSLEGRTEAFF. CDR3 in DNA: TGCGCCAGCAGCTTGGAAGGGAGGACTGAAGCTTTCTTT.

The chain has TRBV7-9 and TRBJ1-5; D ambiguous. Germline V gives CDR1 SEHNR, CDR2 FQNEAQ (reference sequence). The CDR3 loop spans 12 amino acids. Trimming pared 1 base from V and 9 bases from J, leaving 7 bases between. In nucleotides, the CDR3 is TGTGCCAGCAGCTTAGGTAACCGGCCCCAGCATTTT. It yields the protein CASSLGNRPQHF.

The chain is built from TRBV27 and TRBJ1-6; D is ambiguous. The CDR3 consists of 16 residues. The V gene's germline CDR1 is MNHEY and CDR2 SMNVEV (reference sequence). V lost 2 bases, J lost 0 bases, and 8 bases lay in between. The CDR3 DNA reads TGTGCCAGCAGTTTAGACCGGAGCTCCTATAATTCACCCCTCCACTTT. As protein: CASSLDRSSYNSPLHF.

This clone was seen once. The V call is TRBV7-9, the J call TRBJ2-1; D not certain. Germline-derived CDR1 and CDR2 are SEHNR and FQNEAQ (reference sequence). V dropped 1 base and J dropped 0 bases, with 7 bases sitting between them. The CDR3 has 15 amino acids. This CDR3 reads CASSLGHISYNEQFF. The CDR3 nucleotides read TGTGCCAGCAGCTTAGGGCATATCTCCTACAATGAGCAGTTCTTC.

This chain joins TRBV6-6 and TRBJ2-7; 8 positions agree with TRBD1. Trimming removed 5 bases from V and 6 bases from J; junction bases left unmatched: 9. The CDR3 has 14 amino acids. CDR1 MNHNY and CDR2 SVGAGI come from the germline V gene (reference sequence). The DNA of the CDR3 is TGTGCCAGCAGTACCGGACAGGGTGTGAGCGAGCAGTACTTC. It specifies CASSTGQGVSEQYF.

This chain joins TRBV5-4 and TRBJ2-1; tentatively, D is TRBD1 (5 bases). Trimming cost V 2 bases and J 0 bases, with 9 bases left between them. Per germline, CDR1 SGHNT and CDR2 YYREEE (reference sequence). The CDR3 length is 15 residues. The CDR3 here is CASSLDRSSYNEQFF. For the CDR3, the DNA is TGTGCCAGCAGCTTAGACAGAAGCTCCTACAATGAGCAGTTCTTC.

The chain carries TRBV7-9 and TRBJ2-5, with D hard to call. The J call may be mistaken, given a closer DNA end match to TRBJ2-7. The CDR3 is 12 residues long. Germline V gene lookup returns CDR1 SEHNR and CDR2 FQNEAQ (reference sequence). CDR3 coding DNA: TGTGCCAGCAGCTTAGCGCGAAACGAGCAGTACTTC. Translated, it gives CASSLARNEQYF.

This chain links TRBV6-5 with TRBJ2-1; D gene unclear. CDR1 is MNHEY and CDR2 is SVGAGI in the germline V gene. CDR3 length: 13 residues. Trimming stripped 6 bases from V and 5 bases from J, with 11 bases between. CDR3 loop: CASSVPPDNEQFF. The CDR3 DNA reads TGTGCCAGCAGCGTGCCGCCGGACAATGAGCAGTTCTTC.

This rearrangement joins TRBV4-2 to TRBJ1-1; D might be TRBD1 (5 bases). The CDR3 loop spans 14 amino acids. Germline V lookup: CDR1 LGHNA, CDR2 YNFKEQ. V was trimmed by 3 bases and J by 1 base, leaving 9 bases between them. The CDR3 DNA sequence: TGTGCCAGCAGCCACCAGGGATGGAACACTGAAGCTTTCTTT. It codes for CASSHQGWNTEAFF.

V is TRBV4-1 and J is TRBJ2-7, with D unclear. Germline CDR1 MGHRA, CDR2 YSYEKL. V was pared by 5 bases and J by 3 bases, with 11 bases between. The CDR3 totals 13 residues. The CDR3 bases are TGCGCCAGCAGCTTTTTAGGGAACTACGAGCAGTACTTC. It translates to CASSFLGNYEQYF.

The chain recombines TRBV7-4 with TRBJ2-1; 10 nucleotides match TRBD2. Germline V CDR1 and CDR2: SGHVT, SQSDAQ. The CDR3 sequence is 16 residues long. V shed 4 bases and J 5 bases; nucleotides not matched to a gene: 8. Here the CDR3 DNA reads TGTGCCAGCAGCTCCCCCGGGACTAGCGTCCACAATGAGCAGTTCTTC. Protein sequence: CASSSPGTSVHNEQFF. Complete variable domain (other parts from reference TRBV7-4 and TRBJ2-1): GAGVSQSPRYKVAKRGRDVALRCDSISGHVTLYWYRQTLGQGSEVLTYSQSDAQRDKSGRPSGRFSAERPERSVSTLKIQRTEQGDSAVYLCASSSPGTSVHNEQFFGPGTRLTVL.

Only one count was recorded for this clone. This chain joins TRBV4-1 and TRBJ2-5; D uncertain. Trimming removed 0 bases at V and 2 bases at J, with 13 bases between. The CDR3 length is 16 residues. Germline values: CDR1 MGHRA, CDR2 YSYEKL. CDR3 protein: CASSQEPGSLQETQYF. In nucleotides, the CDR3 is TGCGCCAGCAGCCAAGAACCAGGTTCCTTGCAAGAGACCCAGTACTTC.

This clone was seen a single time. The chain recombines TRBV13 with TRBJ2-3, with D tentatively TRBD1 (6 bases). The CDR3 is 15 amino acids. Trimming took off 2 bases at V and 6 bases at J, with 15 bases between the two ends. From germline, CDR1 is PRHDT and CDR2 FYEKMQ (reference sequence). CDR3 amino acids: CASSLWGQSTDTQYF. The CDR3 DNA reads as TGTGCCAGCAGCTTATGGGGGCAATCGACCGATACGCAGTATTTT. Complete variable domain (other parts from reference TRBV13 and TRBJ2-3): AAGVIQSPRHLIKEKRETATLKCYPIPRHDTVYWYQQGPGQDPQFLISFYEKMQSDKGSIPDRFSAQQFSDYHSELNMSSLELGDSALYFCASSLWGQSTDTQYFGPGTRLTVL.

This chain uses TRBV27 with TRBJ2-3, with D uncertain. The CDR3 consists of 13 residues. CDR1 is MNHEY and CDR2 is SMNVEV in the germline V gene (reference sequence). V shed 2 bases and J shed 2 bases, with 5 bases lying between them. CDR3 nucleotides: TGTGCCAGCAGTTTAGTTTACACAGATACGCAGTATTTT. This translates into CASSLVYTDTQYF.

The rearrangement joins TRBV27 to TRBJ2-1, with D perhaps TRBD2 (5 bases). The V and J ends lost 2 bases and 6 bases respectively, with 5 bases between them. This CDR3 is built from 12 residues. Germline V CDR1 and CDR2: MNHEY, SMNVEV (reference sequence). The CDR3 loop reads CASSLGSNEQFF. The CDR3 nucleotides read TGTGCCAGCAGTTTAGGGAGCAATGAGCAGTTCTTC.

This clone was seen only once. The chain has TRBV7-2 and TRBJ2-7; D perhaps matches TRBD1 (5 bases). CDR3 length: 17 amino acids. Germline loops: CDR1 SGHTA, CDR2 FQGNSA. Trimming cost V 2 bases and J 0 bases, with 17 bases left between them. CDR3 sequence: CASSLQGLWLRSYEQYF. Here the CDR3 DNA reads TGTGCCAGCAGCTTACAGGGTCTGTGGCTCCGCTCCTACGAGCAGTACTTC.

CDR3 coding DNA: TGTGCCAGCAGCGTTTCTAGCGGGAGCCCCTACGAGCAGTACTTC. Translation gives CASSVSSGSPYEQYF. The J gene is TRBJ2-7, the V gene TRBV9; 10 bases align to TRBD2. There are 15 residues in the CDR3. Germline values: CDR1 SGDLS, CDR2 YYNGEE. J was trimmed by 2 bases and V by 2 bases; bases with no gene match: 4.

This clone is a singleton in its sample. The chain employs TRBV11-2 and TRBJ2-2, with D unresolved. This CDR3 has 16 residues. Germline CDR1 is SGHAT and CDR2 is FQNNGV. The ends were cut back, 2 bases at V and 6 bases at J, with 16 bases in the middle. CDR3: CASSLNAGWFAGELFF. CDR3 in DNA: TGTGCCAGCAGCTTAAATGCTGGCTGGTTTGCCGGGGAGCTGTTTTTT.

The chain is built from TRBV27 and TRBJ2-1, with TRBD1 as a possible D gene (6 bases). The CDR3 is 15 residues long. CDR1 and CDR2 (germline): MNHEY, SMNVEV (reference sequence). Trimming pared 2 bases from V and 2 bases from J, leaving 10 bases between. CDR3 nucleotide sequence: TGTGCCAGCAGTTTAGTACAGGGTACCTACAATGAGCAGTTCTTC. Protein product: CASSLVQGTYNEQFF.